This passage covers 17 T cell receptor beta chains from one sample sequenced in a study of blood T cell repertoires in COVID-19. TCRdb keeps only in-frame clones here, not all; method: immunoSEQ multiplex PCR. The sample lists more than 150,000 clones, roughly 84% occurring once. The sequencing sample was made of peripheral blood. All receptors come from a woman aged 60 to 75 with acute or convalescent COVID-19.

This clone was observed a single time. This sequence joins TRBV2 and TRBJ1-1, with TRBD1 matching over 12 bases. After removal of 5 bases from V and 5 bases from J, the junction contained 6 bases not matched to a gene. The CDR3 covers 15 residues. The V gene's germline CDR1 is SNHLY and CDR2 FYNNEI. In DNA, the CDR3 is TGTGCCAGCAGTTTTCGGGACAGGGGGCGAACTGAAGCTTTCTTT. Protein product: CASSFRDRGRTEAFF.

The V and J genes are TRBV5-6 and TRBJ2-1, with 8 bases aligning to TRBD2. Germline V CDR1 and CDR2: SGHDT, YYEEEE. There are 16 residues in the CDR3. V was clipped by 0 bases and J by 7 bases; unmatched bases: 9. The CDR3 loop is CASSLVPGGPKNEQFF. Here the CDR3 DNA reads TGTGCCAGCAGCTTGGTTCCGGGGGGGCCTAAAAATGAGCAGTTCTTC.

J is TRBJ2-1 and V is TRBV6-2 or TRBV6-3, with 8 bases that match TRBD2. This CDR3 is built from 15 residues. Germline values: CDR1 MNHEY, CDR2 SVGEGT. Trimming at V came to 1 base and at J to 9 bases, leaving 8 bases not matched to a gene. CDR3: CASSYLAGGISEQFF. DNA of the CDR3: TGTGCCAGCAGTTACTTGGCGGGGGGCATATCTGAGCAGTTCTTC.

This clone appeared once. This CDR3 reads CASSLLADDFYSGNTIYF. CDR3 in DNA: TGTGCCAGCAGCCTCCTCGCGGATGATTTTTACTCTGGAAACACCATATATTTT. The V and J genes are TRBV4-2 and TRBJ1-3; unclear D gene. V lost 4 bases to trimming and J lost 0 bases, with 19 bases between them. Germline V gives CDR1 LGHNA, CDR2 YNFKEQ. CDR3 length: 18 amino acids.

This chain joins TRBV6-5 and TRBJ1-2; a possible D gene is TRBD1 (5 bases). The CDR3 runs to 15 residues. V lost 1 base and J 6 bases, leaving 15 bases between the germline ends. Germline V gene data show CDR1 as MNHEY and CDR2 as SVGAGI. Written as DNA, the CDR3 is TGTGCCAGCAGTTACTACCTCAGTGGGGGGGATGGCTACACCTTC. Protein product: CASSYYLSGGDGYTF.

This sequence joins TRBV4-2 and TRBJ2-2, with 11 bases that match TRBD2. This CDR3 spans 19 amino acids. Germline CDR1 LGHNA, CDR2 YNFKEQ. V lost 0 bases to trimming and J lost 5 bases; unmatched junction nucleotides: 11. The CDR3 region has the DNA TGTGCCAGCAGCCAAGATCGGGCTAGCGGGGGGAGGGGGACCGGGGAGCTGTTTTTT. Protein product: CASSQDRASGGRGTGELFF.

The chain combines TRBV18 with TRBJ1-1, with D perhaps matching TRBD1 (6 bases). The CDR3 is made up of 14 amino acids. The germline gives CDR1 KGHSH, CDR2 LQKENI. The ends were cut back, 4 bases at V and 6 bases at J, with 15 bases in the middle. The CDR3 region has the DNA TGTGCCAGCTCACTGAGAGGGGGTTCGGCTGAAGCTTTCTTT. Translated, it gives CASSLRGGSAEAFF.

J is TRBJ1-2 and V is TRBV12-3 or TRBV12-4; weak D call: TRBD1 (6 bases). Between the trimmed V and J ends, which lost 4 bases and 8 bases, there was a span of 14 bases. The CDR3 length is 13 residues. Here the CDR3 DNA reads TGTGCCAGCAGTTCCCAGGGGCAGAGGGGCTACACCTTC. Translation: CASSSQGQRGYTF.

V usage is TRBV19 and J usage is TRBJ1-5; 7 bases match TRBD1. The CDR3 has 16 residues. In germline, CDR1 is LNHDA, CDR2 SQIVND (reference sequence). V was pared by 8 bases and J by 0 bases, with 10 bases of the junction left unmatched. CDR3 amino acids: CASSLLRDSSNQPQHF. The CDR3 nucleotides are TGTGCCAGTTCATTACTCCGGGACAGTAGCAATCAGCCCCAGCATTTT.

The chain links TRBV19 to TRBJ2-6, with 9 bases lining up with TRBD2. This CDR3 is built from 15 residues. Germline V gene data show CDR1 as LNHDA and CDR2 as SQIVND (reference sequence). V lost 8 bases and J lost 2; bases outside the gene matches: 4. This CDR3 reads CASRREGTGANVLTF. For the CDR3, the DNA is TGTGCCAGTCGGCGGGAGGGTACTGGGGCCAACGTCCTGACTTTC.

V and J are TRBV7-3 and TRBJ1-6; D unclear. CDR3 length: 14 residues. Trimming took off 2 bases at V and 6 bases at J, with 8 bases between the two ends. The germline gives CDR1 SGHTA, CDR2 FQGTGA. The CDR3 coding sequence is TGTGCCAGCAGCTTAGAGTTTGGTAATTCACCCCTCCACTTT. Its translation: CASSLEFGNSPLHF.

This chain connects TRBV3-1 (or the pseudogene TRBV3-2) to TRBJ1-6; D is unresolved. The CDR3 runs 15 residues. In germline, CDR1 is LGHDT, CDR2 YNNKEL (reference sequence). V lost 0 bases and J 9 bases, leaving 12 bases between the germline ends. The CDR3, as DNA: TGTGCCAGCAGCCAAGATAGACTTTTCGGTTCACCCCTCCACTTT. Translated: CASSQDRLFGSPLHF.

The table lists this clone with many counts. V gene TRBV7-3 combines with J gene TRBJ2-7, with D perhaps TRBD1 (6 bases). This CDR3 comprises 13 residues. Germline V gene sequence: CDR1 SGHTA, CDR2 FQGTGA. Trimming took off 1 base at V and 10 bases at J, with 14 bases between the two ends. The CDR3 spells CASSLMGGDKQYF. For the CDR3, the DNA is TGTGCCAGCAGCTTAATGGGTGGGGACAAACAGTACTTC.

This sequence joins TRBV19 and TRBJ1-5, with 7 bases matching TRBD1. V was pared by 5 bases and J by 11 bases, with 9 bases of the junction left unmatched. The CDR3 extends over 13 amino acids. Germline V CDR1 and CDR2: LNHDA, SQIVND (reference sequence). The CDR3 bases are TGTGCCAGTAGTGCCCAGACAGGGTCGACCCAGCATTTT. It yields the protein CASSAQTGSTQHF.

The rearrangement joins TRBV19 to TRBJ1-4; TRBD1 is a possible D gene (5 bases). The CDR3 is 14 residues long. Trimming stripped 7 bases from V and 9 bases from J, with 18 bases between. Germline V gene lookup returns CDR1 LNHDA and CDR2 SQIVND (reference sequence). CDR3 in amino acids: CASTGGRALQKLFF. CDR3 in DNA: TGTGCCAGTACTGGTGGCAGGGCCCTACAAAAACTGTTTTTT.

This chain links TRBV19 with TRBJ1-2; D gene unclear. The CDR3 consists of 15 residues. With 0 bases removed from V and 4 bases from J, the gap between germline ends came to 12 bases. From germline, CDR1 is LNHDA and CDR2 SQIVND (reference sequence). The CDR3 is CASSIDLTVTYGYTF. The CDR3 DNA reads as TGTGCCAGTAGTATAGATCTAACAGTCACCTATGGCTACACCTTC.

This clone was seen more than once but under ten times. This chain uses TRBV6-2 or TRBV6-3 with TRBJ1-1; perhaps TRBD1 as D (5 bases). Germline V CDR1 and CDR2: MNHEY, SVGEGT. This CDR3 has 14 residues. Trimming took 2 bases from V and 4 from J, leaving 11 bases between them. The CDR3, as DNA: TGTGCCAGCAGTTACCAGAGGGGAGGCACTGAAGCTTTCTTT. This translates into CASSYQRGGTEAFF.